The count of the clone carrying this T cell receptor beta chain is one. The source of the sample is a study of control samples from healthy donors and cancer patients. Method: immunoSEQ multiplex PCR; TCRdb's copy keeps in-frame clones and lacks some. The sample records about 230,000 clones, over 75% being singletons. CDR1 and CDR2 (germline): WSHSY, SAAADI. The CDR3 is 11 residues long. V lost 9 bases to trimming and J lost 5 bases, with 10 bases between them. This chain uses TRBV10-2 with TRBJ2-5, with D perhaps matching TRBD2 (6 bases). This clonotype was obtained from a woman aged 55-70 years with lung cancer. The sample taken for sequencing was PBMCs. The CDR3: CASGGFETQYF. The CDR3 region has the DNA TGCGCCAGTGGAGGGTTTGAGACCCAGTACTTC.